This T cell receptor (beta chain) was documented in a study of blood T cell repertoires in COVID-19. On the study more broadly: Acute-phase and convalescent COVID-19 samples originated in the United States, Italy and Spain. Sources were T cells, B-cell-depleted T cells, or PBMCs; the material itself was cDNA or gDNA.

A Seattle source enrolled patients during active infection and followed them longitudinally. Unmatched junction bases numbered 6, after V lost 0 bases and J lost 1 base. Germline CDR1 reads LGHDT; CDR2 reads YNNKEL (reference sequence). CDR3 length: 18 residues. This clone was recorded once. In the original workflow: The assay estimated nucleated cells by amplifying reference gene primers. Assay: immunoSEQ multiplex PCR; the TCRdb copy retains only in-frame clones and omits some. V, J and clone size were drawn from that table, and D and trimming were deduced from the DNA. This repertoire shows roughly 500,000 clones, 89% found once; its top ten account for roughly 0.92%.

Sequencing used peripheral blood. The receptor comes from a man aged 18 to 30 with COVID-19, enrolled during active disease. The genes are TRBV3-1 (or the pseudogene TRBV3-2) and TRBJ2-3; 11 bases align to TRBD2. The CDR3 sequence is CASSQDPSGGSGTDTQYF. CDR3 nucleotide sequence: TGTGCCAGCAGCCAAGATCCTAGCGGGGGGTCTGGCACAGATACGCAGTATTTT.